The count of the clone carrying this TCR beta chain is one. The V gene lost 0 bases and the J gene lost 5 bases, with 13 bases spanning the gap. Germline lookup yields CDR1 SGHRS and CDR2 YFSETQ. The CDR3 length is 15 residues. The sample comes from a study of blood T cell repertoires in COVID-19. Study summary: T cells, B-cell-depleted T cells, or PBMCs supplied cDNA or gDNA.

Everyone who took part was about 18 to 90 years old, and they came from fewer than 25 US areas. Participant-given clinical history determined each cohort assignment. As handled by the study authors: Amplification from reference gene primers served as the basis for estimated nucleated cell counts. Repertoires were generated with immunoSEQ multiplex PCR, while TCRdb's copy carries only in-frame clones and drops some. V and J calls and clone size come straight from that table; D and trimming were deduced from the DNA. The data contain about 200,000 clones, 89% of them singletons. Sequencing used PBMCs or T cells enriched from blood (not recorded which). The sequence was collected from a woman in her 30s with acute COVID-19. The chain couples TRBV5-1 to TRBJ2-3; a weak D match, TRBD1 (5 bases). This chain's CDR3 is CASSLGSQGKDTQYF. The CDR3, as DNA: TGCGCCAGCAGCTTGGGGTCCCAGGGAAAAGATACGCAGTATTTT.